This T cell receptor (beta chain) derives from a study of T cells in pancreatic ductal adenocarcinoma. Overall study findings and caveats: Unique clonotypes were 7 to 9-fold more numerous in blood than in tumor. Enrichment of CD45RO+ effector over naive T cells in tumors may bias clonality. No significant tumor-blood clonality difference; means were about 0.1 and 0.065.

As regards this clone: Its specificity is unknown.

The CDR3 is 16 residues long. The V and J ends lost 0 bases and 2 bases respectively, with 12 bases between them. In germline, CDR1 is SEHNR, CDR2 FQNEAQ (reference sequence). Selected pancreatic ductal adenocarcinoma patients had undergone surgery without neoadjuvant therapy. The table came from immunoSEQ multiplex PCR; TCRdb's copy has only in-frame clones and leaves some out. The sample shows around 10,000 clones, roughly 90% of them seen only once. The receptor comes from a human donor with pancreatic ductal adenocarcinoma. The chain links TRBV7-9 to TRBJ2-3; D is unresolved. The material sequenced was PBMCs. This CDR3 reads CASSLAYVVSTDTQYF. CDR3 DNA: TGTGCCAGCAGCTTAGCGTATGTCGTTTCCACAGATACGCAGTATTTT.